The source of this T cell receptor beta chain is a study of blood T cell repertoires in COVID-19. Study summary: Acute and convalescent COVID-19 samples came from the United States, Italy and Spain.

CDR1 and CDR2 (germline): SQVTM, ANQGSEA. CDR3 length: 14 residues. The V gene end was trimmed by 7 bases and the J gene end by 4 bases; junction bases not matched to a gene: 10. TCRdb keeps only in-frame clones here, not all; method: immunoSEQ multiplex PCR. The sample yields fewer than 120,000 clones, 75% to 85% seen once. The V and J genes are TRBV29-1 and TRBJ1-2; 9 bases align to TRBD1. This clonotype was sampled from a woman aged 60-75 years with acute or convalescent COVID-19. Sequences were obtained from peripheral blood. CDR3 residues: CSGRTGDRGYGYTF. CDR3 nucleotides: TGCAGCGGTAGGACAGGGGATCGTGGCTATGGCTACACCTTC. Complete variable domain (other parts from reference TRBV29-1 and TRBJ1-2): SAVISQKPSRDICQRGTSLTIQCQVDSQVTMMFWYRQQPGQSLTLIATANQGSEATYESGFVIDKFPISRPNLTFSTLTVSNMSPEDSSIYLCSGRTGDRGYGYTFGSGTRLTVV.